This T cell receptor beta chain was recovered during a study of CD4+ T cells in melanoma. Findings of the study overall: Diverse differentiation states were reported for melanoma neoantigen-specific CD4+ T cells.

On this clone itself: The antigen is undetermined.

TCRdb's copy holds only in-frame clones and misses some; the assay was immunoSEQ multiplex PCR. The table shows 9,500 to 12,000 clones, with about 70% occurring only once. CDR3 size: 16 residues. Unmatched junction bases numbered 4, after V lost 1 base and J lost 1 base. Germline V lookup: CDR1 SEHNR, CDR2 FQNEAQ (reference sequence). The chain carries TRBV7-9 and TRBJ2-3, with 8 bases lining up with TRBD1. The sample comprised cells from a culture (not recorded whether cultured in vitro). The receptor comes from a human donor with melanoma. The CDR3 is CASSLGPGQGTDTQYF. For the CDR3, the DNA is TGTGCCAGCAGCTTAGGTCCGGGACAGGGCACAGATACGCAGTATTTT.